This TCR beta chain emerged from a study of blood T cell repertoires in COVID-19. Whole-study context: From T cells, B-cell-depleted T cells, or PBMCs came the material, which was cDNA or gDNA.

Per the authors' pipeline: Amplification from reference gene primers served as the basis for estimated nucleated cell counts. TCRdb's table, derived via immunoSEQ multiplex PCR, lists solely in-frame clones and lacks some. The DNA was the basis for D and trimming; V, J and clone size are from that table. The data contain under 300,000 clones, about 91% of them seen just once; the ten biggest clones take up approximately 5%. The sequence was collected from a woman in her forties who had recovered from COVID-19. Sequencing was carried out using peripheral blood.

The CDR3 bases are TGTGCCAGCAGCCAAGGCGGGCAACACGGGCGACTAGGCAATGGGGAGACCCAGTACTTC. Translated: CASSQGGQHGRLGNGETQYF. This chain links TRBV3-1 (or the pseudogene TRBV3-2) with TRBJ2-5, with D possibly matching TRBD2 (6 bases). Germline V gives CDR1 LGHDT, CDR2 YNNKEL (reference sequence). This CDR3 has 20 residues. V shed 1 base and J shed 5 bases, with 29 bases lying between them.